A single TCR beta chain is shown here with its context. The antigen is undetermined. The data were obtained in a study of T-cell reconstitution after alpha-beta-depleted transplantation in children. The CDR3 length is 16 residues. Per the germline V gene, CDR1 is SNHLY and CDR2 is FYNNEI. V shed 2 bases and J shed 0 bases, with 8 bases lying between them. Molecular barcoding with unique molecular identifiers was used for the TCRbeta library. TCRdb independently ran MiXCR on the PCR reads; one entry per CDR3 protein. The data show about 230,000 distinct CDR3 sequences, roughly 11% seen once. The study, taken as a whole, reports: High day-60 TCRbeta diversity in some patients came from surviving recipient T cells and thymic progenitors. Counts and diversity of T cells one year after transplant came mostly from newly produced T cells.

The sample was PBMCs, taken before TCRalphabeta/CD19-depleted stem cell transplant. The chain employs TRBV2 and TRBJ2-6, with D tentatively TRBD2 (5 bases). This TCR derives from a child younger than two with acute myeloid leukemia, due to receive a stem cell transplant. The CDR3 spells CASSEFGVSGANVLTF. CDR3 in DNA: TGTGCCAGCAGTGAATTCGGGGTCTCTGGGGCCAACGTCCTGACTTTC.